The 23 T cell receptor beta chains listed next were all sequenced from one sample in a study of Ad26.COV2.S vaccination and SARS-CoV-2 variants. The table came from immunoSEQ multiplex PCR; TCRdb's copy has only in-frame clones and leaves some out. Counted here are around 500,000 clones, about 89% occurring once; the ten biggest clones make up under 2%. Sample treatment: around 19 received Ad26.COV2.S at low or high dose, single or two shots; 5 received placebo; per-sample allocation not given. All samples were drawn on day 63, counting from the first vaccine or placebo injection. Specimen: peripheral blood, collected in a trial of Ad26.COV2.S vaccine versus placebo. The receptors come from a person aged 18-65 years who received the Ad26.COV2.S COVID-19 vaccine or a placebo.

The chain is built from TRBV9 and TRBJ2-1; TRBD2 matches at 10 bases. Germline V CDR1 and CDR2: SGDLS, YYNGEE. Trimming at V came to 3 bases and at J to 4 bases, leaving 1 base not matched to a gene. The CDR3 is 14 amino acids. Here the CDR3 DNA reads TGTGCCAGCAGCGGGACTAGCGGATACAATGAGCAGTTCTTC. Translated, it gives CASSGTSGYNEQFF.

The chain links TRBV7-3 to TRBJ2-2; TRBD1 agrees at 8 bases. CDR1 and CDR2 from the germline V gene are SGHTA and FQGTGA. V was clipped by 5 bases and J by 4 bases; unmatched bases: 6. The CDR3 spans 15 residues. The CDR3 nucleotides are TGTGCCAGCAGCGATCAGGGGGCAGGCACCGGGGAGCTGTTTTTT. The encoded protein is CASSDQGAGTGELFF.

The chain carries TRBV2 and TRBJ2-3, with D tentatively TRBD2 (5 bases). V was clipped by 7 bases and J by 5 bases, with 10 bases between them. This CDR3 comprises 12 residues. Germline values: CDR1 SNHLY, CDR2 FYNNEI. CDR3 nucleotide sequence: TGTGCCAGCAAGTGGACTGGAGATACGCAGTATTTT. It is translated as CASKWTGDTQYF.

V usage is TRBV14 and J usage is TRBJ2-3, with TRBD2 identical over 12 bases. CDR1 is SGHDN, CDR2 FVKESK, per germline. The CDR3 covers 19 residues. With V trimmed by 3 bases and J by 1 base, 11 bases remained unmatched. Here the CDR3 reads CASSHPTTSGSTGTDTQYF. DNA of the CDR3: TGTGCCAGCAGCCACCCGACGACTAGCGGGAGTACGGGCACAGATACGCAGTATTTT.

This clone has a handful of counts. The chain combines TRBV15 with TRBJ1-1; TRBD1 matches 7 bases. V lost 7 bases to trimming and J lost 0 bases; unmatched junction nucleotides: 23. CDR3 size: 20 residues. The germline gives CDR1 LNHNV, CDR2 YYDKDF (reference sequence). CDR3 residues: CATNEDRWGRQGLVNTEAFF. CDR3 nucleotides: TGTGCCACCAACGAAGATCGGTGGGGGAGACAGGGCCTTGTGAACACTGAAGCTTTCTTT.

The rearrangement uses TRBV7-2 and TRBJ2-5; D not certain. The V end was cut by 1 base, the J end by 1 base, with 7 bases between. The CDR3 runs 14 residues. The germline V gene has CDR1 SGHTA and CDR2 FQGNSA. CDR3 coding DNA: TGTGCCAGCAGCTTAGGGGGATCCCAAGAGACCCAGTACTTC. As protein: CASSLGGSQETQYF.

The CDR3 here is CASSRPRGAEAFF. In DNA, the CDR3 is TGTGCCAGCTCCCGCCCCCGGGGCGCTGAAGCTTTCTTT. The chain links TRBV18 to TRBJ1-1, with a possible D match to TRBD1 (5 bases). The V and J ends lost 6 bases and 6 bases respectively, with 14 bases between them. The germline CDR1 and CDR2 sequences are KGHSH and LQKENI. CDR3 length: 13 residues.

The chain has TRBV7-2 and TRBJ1-1; D call uncertain. V lost 5 bases and J lost 0, with 10 bases in between. The CDR3 covers 14 residues. CDR1 is SGHTA and CDR2 is FQGNSA in the germline V gene. The CDR3 DNA reads as TGTGCCAGCAGCCCTCTATATATGAACACTGAAGCTTTCTTT. It yields the protein CASSPLYMNTEAFF.

This clone appeared a few times. The identical CDR3 is also encoded by other nucleotide sequences in the sample. The rearrangement links TRBV6-5 to TRBJ1-1; weak D call: TRBD1 (6 bases). The V end lost 0 bases, the J end lost 6 bases, and 11 bases lay between the germline ends. CDR1 is MNHEY, CDR2 SVGAGI, per germline. The CDR3 loop spans 14 amino acids. CDR3 protein: CASSYSGRGPEAFF. CDR3 nucleotides: TGTGCCAGCAGTTACTCGGGCAGGGGTCCTGAAGCTTTCTTT.

The chain carries TRBV14 and TRBJ2-2, with 10 bases matching TRBD2. Germline trimming cut 1 base from V and 7 bases from J; bases unmatched to any gene: 12. The CDR3 has 18 residues. Germline CDR1 SGHDN, CDR2 FVKESK. CDR3 protein: CASSQGKASGRTGGELFF. The CDR3, as DNA: TGTGCCAGCAGCCAAGGGAAGGCTAGCGGGAGAACGGGCGGGGAGCTGTTTTTT. Supplemented by reference TRBV14 and TRBJ2-2, the full variable domain reads EAGVTQFPSHSVIEKGQTVTLRCDPISGHDNLYWYRRVMGKEIKFLLHFVKESKQDESGMPNNRFLAERTGGTYSTLKVQPAELEDSGVYFCASSQGKASGRTGGELFFGEGSRLTVL.

This clone was detected only a few times. The chain joins TRBV7-3 to TRBJ2-1, with D possibly TRBD2 on 6 matching bases. The CDR3 sequence is 15 residues long. The V gene lost 2 bases and the J gene lost 10 bases, with 18 bases spanning the gap. The germline V gene encodes CDR1 SGHTA and CDR2 FQGTGA. The CDR3 loop is CASSLGGTFLKEQFF. The CDR3 DNA reads as TGTGCCAGCAGCTTAGGCGGGACTTTTTTGAAGGAGCAGTTCTTC.

The chain employs TRBV9 and TRBJ2-2, with D perhaps TRBD2 (6 bases). Trimming removed 3 bases from V and 2 bases from J, with 14 bases in between. Germline CDR1 and CDR2: SGDLS and YYNGEE. This CDR3 is 16 amino acids long. CDR3 nucleotide sequence: TGTGCCAGCAGCGGGTCGGGACTTTTAAACACCGGGGAGCTGTTTTTT. Amino acids: CASSGSGLLNTGELFF.

The chain recombines TRBV5-1 with TRBJ1-1; 10 bases agree with TRBD1. The germline V gene has CDR1 SGHRS and CDR2 YFSETQ. The CDR3 covers 15 residues. The V gene end was trimmed by 4 bases and the J gene end by 5 bases; junction bases not matched to a gene: 8. The CDR3 nucleotides read TGCGCCAGCAGCCGCGACAGGGGGCGCGGGACTGAAGCTTTCTTT. As protein: CASSRDRGRGTEAFF. Combining the CDR3 with reference TRBV5-1 and TRBJ1-1 gives the whole variable domain KAGVTQTPRYLIKTRGQQVTLSCSPISGHRSVSWYQQTPGQGLQFLFEYFSETQRNKGNFPGRFSGRQFSNSRSEMNVSTLELGDSALYLCASSRDRGRGTEAFFGQGTRLTVV.

This clone was observed a single time. The chain has TRBV18 and TRBJ2-3; D is unclear. V was trimmed by 4 bases and J by 0 bases, leaving 14 bases between them. The CDR3 loop spans 16 amino acids. Germline loops: CDR1 KGHSH, CDR2 LQKENI. The CDR3 sequence: CASSLVPGPSTDTQYF. The DNA of the CDR3 is TGTGCCAGCTCACTCGTACCGGGCCCTAGCACAGATACGCAGTATTTT.

This clone was detected only a few times. This sequence joins TRBV2 and TRBJ2-4, with 14 bases lining up with TRBD2. V lost 4 bases and J lost 1; bases outside the gene matches: 6. Germline V gene data show CDR1 as SNHLY and CDR2 as FYNNEI. The CDR3 sequence is 18 residues long. The CDR3 reads CASSVGLAGAKAKNIQYF. For the CDR3, the DNA is TGTGCCAGCAGTGTGGGACTAGCGGGAGCCAAGGCCAAAAACATTCAGTACTTC.

The rearrangement links TRBV24-1 to TRBJ2-2; D might be TRBD2 (5 bases). The CDR3 sequence is 14 residues long. CDR1 is KGHDR, CDR2 SFDVKD, per germline. V lost 4 bases, J lost 5 bases, and 10 bases lay in between. The CDR3 is CATSDPRGTGELFF. The CDR3 region has the DNA TGTGCCACCAGTGACCCTCGGGGTACCGGGGAGCTGTTTTTT.

The chain links TRBV5-5 to TRBJ1-1; 8 nucleotides match TRBD1. The CDR3 totals 16 residues. Germline assignment: CDR1 SGHKS and CDR2 YYEKEE (reference sequence). V was clipped by 1 base and J by 10 bases; unmatched bases: 15. The CDR3 bases are TGTGCCAGCAGCTTGCCCGAATCCGGACAGGGTATTTTAGCTTTCTTT. Protein product: CASSLPESGQGILAFF.

The rearrangement links TRBV19 to TRBJ1-2; D might be TRBD1 (6 bases). With 1 base removed from V and 0 bases from J, the gap between germline ends came to 9 bases. This CDR3 spans 15 amino acids. Germline V lookup: CDR1 LNHDA, CDR2 SQIVND (reference sequence). CDR3 nucleotides: TGTGCCAGTAGTATAGTACAGGGTGCTAACTATGGCTACACCTTC. Translated, it gives CASSIVQGANYGYTF.

The V gene is TRBV27, the J gene TRBJ2-7; 10 positions agree with TRBD1. V lost 5 bases, J lost 4 bases, and 8 bases stayed unmatched. The germline V gene has CDR1 MNHEY and CDR2 SMNVEV (reference sequence). This CDR3 spans 15 amino acids. This chain's CDR3 is CASSPPGTGEYEQYF. As DNA, the CDR3 is TGTGCCAGCAGTCCCCCTGGGACAGGGGAATACGAGCAGTACTTC.

The chain employs TRBV2 and TRBJ1-5; D possibly corresponds to TRBD1 (5 bases). Trimming removed 7 bases at V and 2 bases at J, with 15 bases between. Germline CDR1 and CDR2: SNHLY and FYNNEI. The length of the CDR3 is 15 residues. DNA of the CDR3: TGTGCCAGCACCCTCAGCTCAGGGCGCAATCAGCCCCAGCATTTT. This encodes CASTLSSGRNQPQHF.

The chain combines TRBV11-2 with TRBJ2-7; D is ambiguous. This CDR3 is 14 amino acids long. V was shortened by 1 base and J by 3 bases, with 10 bases between the two germline ends. The V gene's germline CDR1 is SGHAT and CDR2 FQNNGV. This CDR3 reads CASSLARTDYEQYF. CDR3 nucleotides: TGTGCCAGCAGCTTAGCCCGCACCGACTACGAGCAGTACTTC.

This clone was found a few times. The chain links TRBV19 to TRBJ2-2, with 7 bases identical to TRBD1. The CDR3 covers 15 residues. Germline loops: CDR1 LNHDA, CDR2 SQIVND (reference sequence). Trimming cost V 0 bases and J 6 bases; bases outside gene matches: 4. As DNA, the CDR3 is TGTGCCAGTAGTATAGAAGCAGGGGGTTCCGGGGAGCTGTTTTTT. Translating it yields CASSIEAGGSGELFF. Filled out from reference TRBV19 and TRBJ2-2, the complete variable domain reads DGGITQSPKYLFRKEGQNVTLSCEQNLNHDAMYWYRQDPGQGLRLIYYSQIVNDFQKGDIAEGYSVSREKKESFPLTVTSAQKNPTAFYLCASSIEAGGSGELFFGEGSRLTVL.

The gene calls are TRBV2 and TRBJ2-1; 15 nucleotides align to TRBD2. CDR1 is SNHLY and CDR2 is FYNNEI in the germline V gene. The CDR3 is 14 residues long. J was trimmed by 9 bases and V by 6 bases; bases with no gene match: 3. The CDR3 sequence is CASRAGLAGGEQFF. DNA for the CDR3: TGTGCCAGCAGGGCGGGACTAGCGGGAGGTGAGCAGTTCTTC.